The subject of this entry is one T cell receptor beta chain. Measured with immunoSEQ multiplex PCR; TCRdb has only the in-frame clones, and not every one. The sample has approximately 120,000 clones; around 87% are singletons. This entry belongs to a study of control samples from healthy donors and cancer patients. Sequenced input: blood. This TCR came from a man aged 55 to 70 in good health.

CDR3 bases: TGCGCCAGCAGCCGCGACGTTTTAGGCTACACCTTC. Translating gives CASSRDVLGYTF. The chain recombines TRBV5-1 with TRBJ1-2; D remains unclear. Germline assignment: CDR1 SGHRS and CDR2 YFSETQ. CDR3 size: 12 residues. With 4 bases removed from V and 8 bases from J, the gap between germline ends came to 12 bases.